The T cell receptor beta chain described here comes from a study of patients and donors after allogeneic stem cell transplantation. Via MiXCR, TCRdb re-called the RT-PCR reads, giving one row per CDR3 protein. The sample carries approximately 150,000 distinct CDR3 sequences, about 32% recorded once. The CDR3 contains 14 residues. Germline-derived CDR1 and CDR2 are LGHDT and YNNKEL (reference sequence). The V gene lost 11 bases and the J gene lost 0 bases, with 13 bases spanning the gap. This receptor was identified in a human donor who was either an allogeneic HSCT recipient or a stem cell or donor lymphocyte infusion donor (not recorded which). It is not recorded whose cells these are; they may come from a transplant donor. The sequencing input was blood, either unsorted or a sorted T cell fraction (not recorded which). The J gene is TRBJ2-2, the V gene TRBV3-1; D remains ambiguous. CDR3: CARRQDPNTGELFF. CDR3 coding DNA: TGTGCCCGGCGCCAGGACCCGAACACCGGGGAGCTGTTTTTT.